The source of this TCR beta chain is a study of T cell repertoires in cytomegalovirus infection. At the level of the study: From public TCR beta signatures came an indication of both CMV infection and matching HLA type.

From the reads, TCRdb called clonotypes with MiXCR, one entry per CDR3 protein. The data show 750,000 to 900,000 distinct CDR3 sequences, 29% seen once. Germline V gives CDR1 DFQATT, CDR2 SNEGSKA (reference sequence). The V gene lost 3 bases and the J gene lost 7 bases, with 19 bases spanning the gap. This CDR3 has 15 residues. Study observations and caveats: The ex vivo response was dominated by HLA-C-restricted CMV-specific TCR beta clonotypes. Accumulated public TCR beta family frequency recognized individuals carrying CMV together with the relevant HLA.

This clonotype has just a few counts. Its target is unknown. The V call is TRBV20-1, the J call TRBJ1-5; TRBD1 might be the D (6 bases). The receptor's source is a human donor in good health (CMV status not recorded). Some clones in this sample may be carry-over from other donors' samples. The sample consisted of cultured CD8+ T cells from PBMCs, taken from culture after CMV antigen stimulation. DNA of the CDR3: TGCAGTGCTAGCGAACATAGGGGGACGGAACAGCCCCAGCATTTT. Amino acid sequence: CSASEHRGTEQPQHF.